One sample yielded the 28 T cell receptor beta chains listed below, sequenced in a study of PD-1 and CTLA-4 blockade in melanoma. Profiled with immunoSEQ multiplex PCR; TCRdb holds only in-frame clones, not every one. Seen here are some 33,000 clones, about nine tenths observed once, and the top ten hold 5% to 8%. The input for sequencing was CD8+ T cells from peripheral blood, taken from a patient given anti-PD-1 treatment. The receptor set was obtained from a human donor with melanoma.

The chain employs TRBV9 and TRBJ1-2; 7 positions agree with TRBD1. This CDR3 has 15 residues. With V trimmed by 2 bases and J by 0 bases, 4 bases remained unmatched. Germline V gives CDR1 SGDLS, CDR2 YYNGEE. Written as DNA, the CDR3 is TGTGCCAGCAGCGTCCGGGACAGCCCTAACTATGGCTACACCTTC. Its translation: CASSVRDSPNYGYTF. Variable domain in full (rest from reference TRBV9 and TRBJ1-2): DSGVTQTPKHLITATGQRVTLRCSPRSGDLSVYWYQQSLDQGLQFLIQYYNGEERAKGNILERFSAQQFPDLHSELNLSSLELGDSALYFCASSVRDSPNYGYTFGSGTRLTVV.

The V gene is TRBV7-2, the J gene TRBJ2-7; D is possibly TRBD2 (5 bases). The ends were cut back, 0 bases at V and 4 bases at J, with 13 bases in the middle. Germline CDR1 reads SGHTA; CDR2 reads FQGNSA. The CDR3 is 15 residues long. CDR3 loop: CASSLASAGLYEQYF. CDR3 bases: TGTGCCAGCAGCTTAGCATCGGCTGGACTTTACGAGCAGTACTTC.

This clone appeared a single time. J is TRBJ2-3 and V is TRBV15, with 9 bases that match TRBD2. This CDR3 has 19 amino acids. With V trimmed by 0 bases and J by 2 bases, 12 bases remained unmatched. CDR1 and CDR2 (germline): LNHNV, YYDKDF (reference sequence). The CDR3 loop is CATSRDSSSGEFSTDTQYF. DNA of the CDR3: TGTGCCACCAGCAGAGATTCGTCTAGCGGGGAGTTCTCCACAGATACGCAGTATTTT. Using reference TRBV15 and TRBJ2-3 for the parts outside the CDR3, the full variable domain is DAMVIQNPRYQVTQFGKPVTLSCSQTLNHNVMYWYQQKSSQAPKLLFHYYDKDFNNEADTPDNFQSRRPNTSFCFLDIRSPGLGDTAMYLCATSRDSSSGEFSTDTQYFGPGTRLTVL.

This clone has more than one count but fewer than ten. CDR3 sequence (DNA): TGTGCCAGCAGCCCCACGGTGGGACAGACTGGAGGCTACACCTTC. It yields the protein CASSPTVGQTGGYTF. The J gene is TRBJ1-2, the V gene TRBV7-6; the match to TRBD1 covers 7 bases. V lost 5 bases to trimming and J lost 8 bases; unmatched junction nucleotides: 14. This CDR3 comprises 15 residues. Germline CDR1 and CDR2: SGHVS and FNYEAQ. The whole variable domain, filled in from reference TRBV7-6 and TRBJ1-2, reads GAGVSQSPRYKVTKRGQDVALRCDPISGHVSLYWYRQALGQGPEFLTYFNYEAQQDKSGLPNDRFSAERPEGSISTLTIQRTEQRDSAMYRCASSPTVGQTGGYTFGSGTRLTVV.

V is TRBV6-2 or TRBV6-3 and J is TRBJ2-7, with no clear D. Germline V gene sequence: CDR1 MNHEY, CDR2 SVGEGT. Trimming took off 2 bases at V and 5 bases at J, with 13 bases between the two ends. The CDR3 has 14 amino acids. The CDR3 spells CASSYETVRNEQYF. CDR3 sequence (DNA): TGTGCCAGCAGTTACGAAACAGTCCGGAACGAGCAGTACTTC.

The CDR3 DNA sequence: TGTGCCAGCAGTTCCCAGGGTGGTGAAGCTTTCTTT. Translated, it gives CASSSQGGEAFF. This chain uses TRBV11-2 with TRBJ1-1; a possible D gene is TRBD1 (5 bases). This CDR3 has 12 amino acids. With 6 bases removed from V and 7 bases from J, the gap between germline ends came to 12 bases. Germline V CDR1 and CDR2: SGHAT, FQNNGV.

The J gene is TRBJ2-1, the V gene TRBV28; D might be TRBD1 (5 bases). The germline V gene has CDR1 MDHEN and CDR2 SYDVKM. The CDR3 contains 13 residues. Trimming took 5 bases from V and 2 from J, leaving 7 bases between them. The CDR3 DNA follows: TGTGCCAGCAGTGGGGCCGCCTACAATGAGCAGTTCTTC. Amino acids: CASSGAAYNEQFF.

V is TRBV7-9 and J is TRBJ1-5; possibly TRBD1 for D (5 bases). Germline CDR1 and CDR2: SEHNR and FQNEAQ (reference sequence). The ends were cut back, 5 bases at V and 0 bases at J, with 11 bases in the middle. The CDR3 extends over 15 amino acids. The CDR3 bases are TGTGCCAGCAGCCCCGGGACCGTTAGCAATCAGCCCCAGCATTTT. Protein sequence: CASSPGTVSNQPQHF.

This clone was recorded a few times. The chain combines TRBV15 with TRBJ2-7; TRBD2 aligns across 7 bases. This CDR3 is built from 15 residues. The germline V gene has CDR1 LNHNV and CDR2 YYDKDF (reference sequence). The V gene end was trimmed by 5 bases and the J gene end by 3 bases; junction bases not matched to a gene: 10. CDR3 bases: TGTGCCACCAGCGCTCCGGGACTACCGATCTACGAGCAGTACTTC. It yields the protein CATSAPGLPIYEQYF.

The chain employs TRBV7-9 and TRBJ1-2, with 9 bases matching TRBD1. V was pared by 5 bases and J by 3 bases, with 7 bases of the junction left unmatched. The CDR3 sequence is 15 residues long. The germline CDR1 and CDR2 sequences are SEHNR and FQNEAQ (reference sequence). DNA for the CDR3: TGTGCCAGCAGCGGAGGACAGGGGTCTGACTATGGCTACACCTTC. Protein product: CASSGGQGSDYGYTF.

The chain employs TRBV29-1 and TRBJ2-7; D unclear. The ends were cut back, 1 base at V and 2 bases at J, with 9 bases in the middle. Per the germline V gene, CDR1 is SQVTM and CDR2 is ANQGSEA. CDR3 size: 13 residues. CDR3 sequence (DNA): TGCAGCGTTGAAGGGAGTGCACCCTACGAGCAGTACTTC. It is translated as CSVEGSAPYEQYF.

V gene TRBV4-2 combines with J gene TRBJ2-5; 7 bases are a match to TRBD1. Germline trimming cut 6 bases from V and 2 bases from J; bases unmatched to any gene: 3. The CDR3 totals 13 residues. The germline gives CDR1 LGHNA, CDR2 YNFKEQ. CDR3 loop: CASSWDSQETQYF. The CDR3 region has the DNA TGTGCCAGCAGTTGGGACAGTCAAGAGACCCAGTACTTC.

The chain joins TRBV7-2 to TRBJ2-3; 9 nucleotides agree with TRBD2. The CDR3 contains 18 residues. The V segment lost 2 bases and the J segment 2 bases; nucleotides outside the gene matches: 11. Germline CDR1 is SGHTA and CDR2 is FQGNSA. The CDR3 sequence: CASSLSQRGAYATDTQYF. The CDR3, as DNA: TGTGCCAGCAGCTTAAGCCAGCGGGGGGCCTATGCCACAGATACGCAGTATTTT.

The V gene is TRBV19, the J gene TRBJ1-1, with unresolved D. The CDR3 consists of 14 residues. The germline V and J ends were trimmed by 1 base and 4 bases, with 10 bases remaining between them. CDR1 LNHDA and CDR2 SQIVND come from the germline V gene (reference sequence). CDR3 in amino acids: CASSIGAGATEAFF. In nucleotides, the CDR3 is TGTGCCAGTAGTATAGGAGCAGGAGCCACTGAAGCTTTCTTT.

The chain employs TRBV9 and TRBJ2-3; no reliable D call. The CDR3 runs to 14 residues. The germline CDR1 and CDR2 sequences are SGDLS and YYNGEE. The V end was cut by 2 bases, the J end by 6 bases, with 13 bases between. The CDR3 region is CASSVPPSEDTQYF. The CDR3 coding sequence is TGTGCCAGCAGCGTCCCACCCTCCGAGGATACGCAGTATTTT.

The CDR3 spells CASSPGNSPLHF. CDR3 in DNA: TGTGCCAGCAGCCCAGGGAATTCACCCCTCCACTTT. The rearrangement uses TRBV7-9 and TRBJ1-6; maybe TRBD1 (5 bases). The CDR3 extends over 12 amino acids. V shed 5 bases and J shed 7 bases, with 6 bases lying between them. CDR1 is SEHNR, CDR2 FQNEAQ, per germline (reference sequence).

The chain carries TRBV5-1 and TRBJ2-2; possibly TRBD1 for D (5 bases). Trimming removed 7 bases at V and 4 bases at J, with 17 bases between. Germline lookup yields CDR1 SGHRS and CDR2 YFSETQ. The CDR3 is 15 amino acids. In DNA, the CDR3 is TGCGCCAGCTGCCTAACAGGTCCCAGCACCGGGGAGCTGTTTTTT. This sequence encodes CASCLTGPSTGELFF.

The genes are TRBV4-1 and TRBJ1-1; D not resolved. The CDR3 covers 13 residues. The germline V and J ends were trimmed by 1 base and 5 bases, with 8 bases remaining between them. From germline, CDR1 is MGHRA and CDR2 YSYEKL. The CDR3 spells CASSQVRGTEAFF. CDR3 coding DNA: TGCGCCAGCAGCCAAGTTCGAGGGACTGAAGCTTTCTTT.

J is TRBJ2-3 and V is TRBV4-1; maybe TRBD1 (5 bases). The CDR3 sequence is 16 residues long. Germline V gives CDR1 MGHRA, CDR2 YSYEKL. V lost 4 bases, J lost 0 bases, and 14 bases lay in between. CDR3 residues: CASSPYPDISTDTQYF. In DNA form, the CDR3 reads TGCGCCAGCAGCCCGTACCCGGACATAAGCACAGATACGCAGTATTTT.

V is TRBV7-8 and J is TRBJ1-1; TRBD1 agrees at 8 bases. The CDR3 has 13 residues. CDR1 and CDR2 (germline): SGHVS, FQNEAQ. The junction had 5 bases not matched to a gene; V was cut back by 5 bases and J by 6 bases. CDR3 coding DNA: TGTGCCAGCAGCGCCGACAGGGGCCCTGAAGCTTTCTTT. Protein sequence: CASSADRGPEAFF.

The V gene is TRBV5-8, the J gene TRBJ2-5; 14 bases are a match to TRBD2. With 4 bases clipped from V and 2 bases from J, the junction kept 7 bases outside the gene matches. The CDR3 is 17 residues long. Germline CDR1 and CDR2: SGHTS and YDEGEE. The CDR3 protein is CASSRGLAGGVQETQYF. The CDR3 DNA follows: TGTGCCAGCAGCCGCGGACTAGCGGGGGGAGTGCAAGAGACCCAGTACTTC. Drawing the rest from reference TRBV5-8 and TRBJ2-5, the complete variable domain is EAGVTQSPTHLIKTRGQQATLRCSPISGHTSVYWYQQALGLGLQFLLWYDEGEERNRGNFPPRFSGRQFPNYSSELNVNALELEDSALYLCASSRGLAGGVQETQYFGPGTRLLVL.

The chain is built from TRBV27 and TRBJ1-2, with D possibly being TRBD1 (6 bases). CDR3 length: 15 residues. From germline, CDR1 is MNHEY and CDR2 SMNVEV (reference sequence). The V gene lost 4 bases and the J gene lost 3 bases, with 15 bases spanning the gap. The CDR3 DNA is TGTGCCAGCAGTTATGCGCCGGGGGCCGACTATGGCTACACCTTC. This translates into CASSYAPGADYGYTF.

The CDR3 region has the DNA TGTGCCAGCAGCTACGCGGTCCCGGCCATCAATCAGCCCCAGCATTTT. It translates to CASSYAVPAINQPQHF. The chain combines TRBV21-1 with TRBJ1-5. TRBV21-1 has pseudogene status. The CDR3 length is 16 residues.

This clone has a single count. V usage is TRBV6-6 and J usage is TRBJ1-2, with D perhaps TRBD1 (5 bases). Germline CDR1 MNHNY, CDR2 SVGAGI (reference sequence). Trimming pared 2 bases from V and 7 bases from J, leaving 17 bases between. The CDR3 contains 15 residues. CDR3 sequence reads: CASSYTGTDASGYTF. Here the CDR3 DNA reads TGTGCCAGCAGTTACACCGGGACTGATGCTTCTGGCTACACCTTC.

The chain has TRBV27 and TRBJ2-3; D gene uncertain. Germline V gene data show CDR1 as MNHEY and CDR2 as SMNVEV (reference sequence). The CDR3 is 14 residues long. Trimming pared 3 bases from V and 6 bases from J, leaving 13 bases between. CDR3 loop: CASSLAASRDTQYF. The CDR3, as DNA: TGTGCCAGCAGTTTGGCAGCCTCACGGGATACGCAGTATTTT.

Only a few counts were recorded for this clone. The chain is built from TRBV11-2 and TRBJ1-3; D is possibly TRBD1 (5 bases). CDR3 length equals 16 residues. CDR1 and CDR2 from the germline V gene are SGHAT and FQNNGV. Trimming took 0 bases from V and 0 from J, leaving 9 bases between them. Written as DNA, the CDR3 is TGTGCCAGCAGCTTAGAGGTGGGGGGCTCTGGAAACACCATATATTTT. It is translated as CASSLEVGGSGNTIYF. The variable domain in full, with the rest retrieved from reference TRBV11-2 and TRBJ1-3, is EAGVAQSPRYKIIEKRQSVAFWCNPISGHATLYWYQQILGQGPKLLIQFQNNGVVDDSQLPKDRFSAERLKGVDSTLKIQPAKLEDSAVYLCASSLEVGGSGNTIYFGEGSWLTVV.

The CDR3 sequence is CASSLSGNQPQHF. The CDR3 coding sequence is TGTGCCAGCAGTTTATCGGGCAATCAGCCCCAGCATTTT. The rearrangement joins TRBV27 to TRBJ1-5; D is undetermined. Germline V gene data show CDR1 as MNHEY and CDR2 as SMNVEV (reference sequence). This CDR3 contains 13 residues. V was shortened by 0 bases and J by 2 bases, with 2 bases between the two germline ends.

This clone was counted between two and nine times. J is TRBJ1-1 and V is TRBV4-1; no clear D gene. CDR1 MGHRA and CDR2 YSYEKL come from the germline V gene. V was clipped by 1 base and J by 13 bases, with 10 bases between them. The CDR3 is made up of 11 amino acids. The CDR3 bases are TGCGCCAGCAGCCAAGGGGCAAAAGGTTTCTTT. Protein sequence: CASSQGAKGFF.